Included here is one T cell receptor (beta chain) sequence, with context. Its antigen is as yet unknown. TCRdb used MiXCR to reprocess the reads, holding one entry per CDR3 protein. Of 700,000 to 900,000 distinct CDR3 sequences in the sample, about 28% were seen once. This sample was taken from a study of T cell repertoires in cytomegalovirus infection. The CDR3 length is 16 residues. Germline-derived CDR1 and CDR2 are MNHEY and SMNVEV (reference sequence). Germline trimming cut 3 bases from V and 2 bases from J; bases unmatched to any gene: 7. Sequenced here: cultured CD8+ T cells from PBMCs, sampled from culture after CMV antigen stimulation. The receptor was isolated from a human donor in good health (CMV status not recorded). Some clones in this sample may be carry-over from other donors' samples. The chain couples TRBV27 to TRBJ2-3, with TRBD2 matching 8 bases. The CDR3 here is CASSFGGLAPTDTQYF. CDR3 in DNA: TGTGCCAGCAGTTTTGGAGGACTAGCCCCCACAGATACGCAGTATTTT.